The 8 T cell receptor beta chains listed next were all sequenced from one sample in a study of CD8+CD57+ T cells in acquired aplastic anemia. Template material for TCR beta VDJ and CDR3 profiling consisted of genomic DNA. TCRdb recomputed calls from the reads with MiXCR, one row per CDR3 protein. The sample carries some 200,000 distinct CDR3 sequences, about 37% recorded once. Sequencing was carried out using sorted CD4+, CD8+, or CD8+CD57+ T cells (not recorded which) from PBMCs. The source is a human donor in good health, serving as a control.

In its sample, this clonotype was seen many times. This chain connects TRBV2 to TRBJ2-5; D may be TRBD1 (6 bases). This CDR3 has 13 residues. V lost 5 bases to trimming and J lost 4 bases, with 11 bases between them. Per the germline V gene, CDR1 is SNHLY and CDR2 is FYNNEI. The CDR3 protein is CASSTGLGETQYF. CDR3 nucleotides: TGTGCCAGCAGTACAGGGTTAGGAGAGACCCAGTACTTC. The variable domain in full, with the rest retrieved from reference TRBV2 and TRBJ2-5, is EPEVTQTPSHQVTQMGQEVILRCVPISNHLYFYWYRQILGQKVEFLVSFYNNEISEKSEIFDDQFSVERPDGSNFTLKIRSTKLEDSAMYFCASSTGLGETQYFGPGTRLLVL.

About this clonotype: A much larger clone is a single base away; this may be a read error. The chain employs TRBV20-1 and TRBJ2-5; the D is unclear. This CDR3 comprises 13 residues. Per germline, CDR1 DFQATT and CDR2 SNEGSKA (reference sequence). CDR3 amino acids: CSERDHSQETRYF. CDR3 nucleotide sequence: TGCAGTGAAAGGGATCACTCCCAAGAGACCCGGTACTTC.

This chain joins TRBV18 and TRBJ2-5; maybe TRBD2 (5 bases). Germline V gene sequence: CDR1 KGHSH, CDR2 LQKENI. V was trimmed by 6 bases and J by 2 bases, leaving 10 bases between them. The CDR3 spans 13 residues. This chain's CDR3 is CASSEVGQETQYF. The CDR3 nucleotides read TGTGCCAGCTCGGAGGTGGGGCAAGAGACCCAGTACTTC.

The chain uses TRBV2 and TRBJ2-5; 12 nucleotides match TRBD2. There are 14 residues in the CDR3. The J segment lost 9 bases and the V segment lost 0 bases, leaving 2 bases of the junction unmatched. Germline V gene lookup returns CDR1 SNHLY and CDR2 FYNNEI. The CDR3 region is CASSEALAGGPQYF. In DNA form, the CDR3 reads TGTGCCAGCAGTGAAGCCCTAGCGGGGGGGCCCCAGTACTTC.

This clonotype was detected many times. The rearrangement joins TRBV2 to TRBJ1-5; tentatively, D is TRBD1 (6 bases). The CDR3 covers 14 residues. Germline V gene sequence: CDR1 SNHLY, CDR2 FYNNEI. The V end was cut by 8 bases, the J end by 6 bases, with 17 bases between. CDR3 residues: CASGSTGISQPQHF. The CDR3 DNA reads as TGTGCCAGCGGGTCAACAGGGATCAGTCAGCCCCAGCATTTT. The whole variable domain, filled in from reference TRBV2 and TRBJ1-5, reads EPEVTQTPSHQVTQMGQEVILRCVPISNHLYFYWYRQILGQKVEFLVSFYNNEISEKSEIFDDQFSVERPDGSNFTLKIRSTKLEDSAMYFCASGSTGISQPQHFGDGTRLSIL.

Many counts were recorded for this clonotype. The rearrangement joins TRBV5-1 to TRBJ1-6, with unresolved D. The CDR3 covers 15 residues. CDR1 and CDR2 (germline): SGHRS, YFSETQ. V gave up 3 bases and J gave up 10 bases, with 17 bases separating them. CDR3 loop: CASSWTDDAGSPLHF. The CDR3 nucleotides are TGCGCCAGCAGCTGGACGGATGATGCGGGATCACCCCTCCACTTT. Full variable domain (remainder filled in from reference TRBV5-1 and TRBJ1-6): KAGVTQTPRYLIKTRGQQVTLSCSPISGHRSVSWYQQTPGQGLQFLFEYFSETQRNKGNFPGRFSGRQFSNSRSEMNVSTLELGDSALYLCASSWTDDAGSPLHFGNGTRLTVT.

To note about this clonotype: At one end, the junction sequence differs from germline, possibly due to a read error. The rearrangement joins TRBV2 to TRBJ2-2, with 11 positions matching TRBD2. Germline lookup yields CDR1 SNHLY and CDR2 FYNNEI. This CDR3 is 16 amino acids long. CDR3 loop: CASSALAGGRSGKLFF. DNA for the CDR3: TGTGCCAGCAGTGCCCTAGCGGGGGGACGGTCCGGGAAGCTGTTTTTT.

The chain links TRBV6-5 to TRBJ1-1, with D uncertain. V dropped 1 base and J dropped 0 bases, with 6 bases sitting between them. The CDR3 has 14 amino acids. Germline assignment: CDR1 MNHEY and CDR2 SVGAGI. Here the CDR3 DNA reads TGTGCCAGCAGTTACTTCCGACTGAACACTGAAGCTTTCTTT. This codes for CASSYFRLNTEAFF.